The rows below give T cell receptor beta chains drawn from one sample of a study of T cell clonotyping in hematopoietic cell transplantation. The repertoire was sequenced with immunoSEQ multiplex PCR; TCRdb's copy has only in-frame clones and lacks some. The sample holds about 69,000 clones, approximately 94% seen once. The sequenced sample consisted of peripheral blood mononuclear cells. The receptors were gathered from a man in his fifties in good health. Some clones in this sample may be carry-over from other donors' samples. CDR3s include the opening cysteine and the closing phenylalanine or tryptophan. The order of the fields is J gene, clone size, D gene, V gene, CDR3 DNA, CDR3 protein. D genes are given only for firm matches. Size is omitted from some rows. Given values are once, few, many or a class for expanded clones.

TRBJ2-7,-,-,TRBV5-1,TGCGCCAGCAGCGAACAGGGATTTGTGAACGAGCAGTACTTC,CASSEQGFVNEQYF
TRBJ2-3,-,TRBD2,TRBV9,TGTGCCAGCAGCTCCCGCGTGACTAGCGGGAAAGATACGCAGTATTTT,CASSSRVTSGKDTQYF
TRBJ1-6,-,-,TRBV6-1,TGTGCCAGCAGTGAAGGTCTCTGGGTCGGCTTT,CASSEGLWVGF
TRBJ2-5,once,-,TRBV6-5,TGTGCCAGCAGTTACTCGAACTGGCAAGAGACCCAGTACTTC,CASSYSNWQETQYF
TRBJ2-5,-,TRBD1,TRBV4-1,TGCGCCAGCAGCCAAGATCTTCTCAGGGGGCGGGAGACCCAGTACTTC,CASSQDLLRGRETQYF
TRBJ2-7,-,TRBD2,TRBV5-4,TGTGCCAGCAGCAGCGGGATCTCCTACGAGCAGTACTTC,CASSSGISYEQYF
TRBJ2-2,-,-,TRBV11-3,TGTGCCAGCAGCTTAGATTCCGGGGAGCTGTTTTTT,CASSLDSGELFF
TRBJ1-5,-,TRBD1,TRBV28,TGTGCCAGCAGTTTTTCGGACAGGCCCGGGCAGCCCCAGCATTTT,CASSFSDRPGQPQHF
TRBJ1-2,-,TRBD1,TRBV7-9,TGTGCCAGCAGCTTAATCTCGGGACAGGGGGCAGGTGGCTACACCTTC,CASSLISGQGAGGYTF
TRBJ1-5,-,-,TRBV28,TGTGCCAGCAGTTTGATTGGGCAGCCCCAGCATTTT,CASSLIGQPQHF
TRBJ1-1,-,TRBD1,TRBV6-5,TGTGCCAGCACCCTCAATACAGGGGGGGGCACTGAAGCTTTCTTT,CASTLNTGGGTEAFF
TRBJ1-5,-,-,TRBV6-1,TGTGCCAGCGCGGAGAATCAGCCCCAGCATTTT,CASAENQPQHF
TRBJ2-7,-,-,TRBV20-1,TGCAGTGCTACGGCAAGCTACGAGCAGTACTTC,CSATASYEQYF
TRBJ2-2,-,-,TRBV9,TGTGCCAGCAGCGTAGTAGGGGTAGGGGAGCTGTTTTTT,CASSVVGVGELFF